The T cell receptor (beta chain) under discussion was sequenced for a study of blood T cell repertoires in COVID-19 (TCRdb year 2020). Regarding the study in general: Samples from collaborators originated in the United States, Italy and Spain and spanned both the acute and convalescent phases of COVID-19. The material from the prospective study consisted of cDNA or gDNA derived from T cells, B-cell-depleted T cells, or PBMCs. The dataset comprised deeply sampled blood TCRbeta repertoires from subjects exposed to, actively infected with, or recovered from COVID-19. The repertoires were released in a freely available public database meant as a resource for research on the immune response to SARS-CoV-2. Samples were obtained from the ongoing ImmuneRACE study (first 160 participants) and from 1,254 subjects provided by 6 global collaborators. The sample metadata nearly always contained a de-identified subject ID, COVID-19 status, age in years and sex. Where HLA class I and class II types were available, the types were taken from metadata supplied by the sample provider, not from assay-based typing.

The full study reports these points: Clinical and demographic metadata were provided uncurated, with the amount varying by source and participant.

Note on this clone: It lacks a known antigen. Base qualities were left out, and no much larger clone turns up one base away.

V and J lose 7 bases and 2 bases, and a span of 14 bases separates them. The CDR3 contains 13 residues, cysteine and phenylalanine counted. The retained sequence is limited to the CDR3, 39 bases, with the frame set at the first base. The germline V gene supplies CDR1 SQVTM and CDR2 ANQGSEA. Each collaborating institution followed its own protocols to collect whole blood in K2EDTA tubes. For TCRbeta analysis, collaborators shipped samples in one of three forms: frozen whole blood, isolated PBMCs, or DNA extracted from either of those sample types. TCRbeta CDR3 regions were amplified from genomic DNA using the immunoSEQ Assay, a bias-controlled multiplex PCR. In the source study's methods: The number of nucleated cells in each sample was estimated by amplification of reference gene primers within the assay. To quantify the absolute abundance of each unique TCRbeta CDR3 rearrangement, sequence reads were collapsed and filtered. For each sample, productive Simpson clonality was calculated as the square root of Simpson's diversity index over productive rearrangements. Entries here come from immuneACCESS through TCRdb and include only in-frame sequences with V and J called. Some clones fail to appear in such tables; in the studies checked, an unresolved V gene covers under half of the shortfall, and the cause of the remainder is unknown. V and J calls and clone size are given by that table; D and trimming were obtained from the DNA. Across this sample there are 110,000 or so clones, with approximately 85% seen only once. About 3.8% of the sample comes from the top ten.

Sequencing input: peripheral blood. The clonotype comes from a man in his fifties with acute or convalescent COVID-19. Recombination connected TRBV29-1 to TRBJ1-2; the best D guess is TRBD1, with 6 bases matching. The CDR3: CSGTDGLNYGYTF. The DNA reads TGCAGCGGGACAGACGGACTCAACTATGGCTACACCTTC.